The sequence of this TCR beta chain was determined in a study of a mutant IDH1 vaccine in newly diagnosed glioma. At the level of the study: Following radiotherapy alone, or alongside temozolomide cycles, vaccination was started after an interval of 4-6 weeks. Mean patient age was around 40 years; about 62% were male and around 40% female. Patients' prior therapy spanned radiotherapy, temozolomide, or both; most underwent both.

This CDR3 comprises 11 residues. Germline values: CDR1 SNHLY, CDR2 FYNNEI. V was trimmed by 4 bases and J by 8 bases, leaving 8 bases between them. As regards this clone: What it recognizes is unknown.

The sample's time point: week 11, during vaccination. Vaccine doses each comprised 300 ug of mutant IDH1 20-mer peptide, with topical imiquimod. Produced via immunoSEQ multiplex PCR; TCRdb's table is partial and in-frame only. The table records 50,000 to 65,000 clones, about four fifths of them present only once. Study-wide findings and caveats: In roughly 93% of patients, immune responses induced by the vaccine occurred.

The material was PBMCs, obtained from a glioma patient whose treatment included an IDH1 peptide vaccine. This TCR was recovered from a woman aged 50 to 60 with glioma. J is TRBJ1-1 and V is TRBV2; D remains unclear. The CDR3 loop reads CASSGNNEAFF. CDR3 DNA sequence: TGTGCCAGCAGTGGGAATAACGAAGCTTTCTTT.